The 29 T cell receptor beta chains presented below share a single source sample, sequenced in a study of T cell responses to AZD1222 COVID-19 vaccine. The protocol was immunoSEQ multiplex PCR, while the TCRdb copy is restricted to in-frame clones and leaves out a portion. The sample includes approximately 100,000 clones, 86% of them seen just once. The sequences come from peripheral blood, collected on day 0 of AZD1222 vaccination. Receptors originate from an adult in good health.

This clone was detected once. CDR3: CASSPGTANYGYTF. The DNA of the CDR3 is TGTGCCAGCTCACCAGGGACGGCGAACTATGGCTACACCTTC. The gene calls are TRBV18 and TRBJ1-2, with D tentatively TRBD1 (5 bases). V dropped 2 bases and J dropped 2 bases, with 9 bases sitting between them. Germline V gives CDR1 KGHSH, CDR2 LQKENI. The CDR3 runs to 14 residues.

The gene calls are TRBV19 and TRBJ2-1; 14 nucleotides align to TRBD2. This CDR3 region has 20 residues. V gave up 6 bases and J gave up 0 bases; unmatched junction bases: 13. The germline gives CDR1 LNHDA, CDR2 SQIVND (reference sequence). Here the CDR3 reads CASRRQGTSGRSLSYNEQFF. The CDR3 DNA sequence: TGTGCCAGTAGAAGACAGGGGACTAGCGGGAGATCCCTCTCCTACAATGAGCAGTTCTTC.

CDR3 protein: CASSQSNRGQETQYF. For the CDR3, the DNA is TGCGCCAGCAGTCAATCAAACAGGGGACAAGAGACCCAGTACTTC. The chain links TRBV23-1 to TRBJ2-5; 7 positions match TRBD1. TRBV23-1 is reported as an ORF; its role is uncertain. This CDR3 contains 15 residues. The V gene end was trimmed by 0 bases and the J gene end by 2 bases; junction bases not matched to a gene: 3.

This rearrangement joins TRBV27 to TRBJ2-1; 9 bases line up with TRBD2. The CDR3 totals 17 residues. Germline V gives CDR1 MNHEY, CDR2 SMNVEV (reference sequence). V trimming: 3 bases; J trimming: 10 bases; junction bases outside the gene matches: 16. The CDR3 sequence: CASSLPWLAGSKGEQFF. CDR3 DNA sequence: TGTGCCAGCAGTTTGCCGTGGCTAGCGGGGTCTAAGGGGGAGCAGTTCTTC.

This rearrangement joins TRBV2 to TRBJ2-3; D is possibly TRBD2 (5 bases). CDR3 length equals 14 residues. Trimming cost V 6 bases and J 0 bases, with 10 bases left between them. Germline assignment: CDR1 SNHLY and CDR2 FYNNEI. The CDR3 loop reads CASSQPGSTDTQYF. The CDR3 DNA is TGTGCCAGCAGCCAGCCGGGAAGCACAGATACGCAGTATTTT.

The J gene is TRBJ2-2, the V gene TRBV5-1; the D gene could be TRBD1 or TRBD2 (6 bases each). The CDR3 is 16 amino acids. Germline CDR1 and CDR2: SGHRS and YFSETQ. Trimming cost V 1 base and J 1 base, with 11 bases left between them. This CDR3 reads CASSLTAGQNTGELFF. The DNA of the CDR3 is TGCGCCAGCAGCTTGACGGCGGGACAGAACACCGGGGAGCTGTTTTTT.

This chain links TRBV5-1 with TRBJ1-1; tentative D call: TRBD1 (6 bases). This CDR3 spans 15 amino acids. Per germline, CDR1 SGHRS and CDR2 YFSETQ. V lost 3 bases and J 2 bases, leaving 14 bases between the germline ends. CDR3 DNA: TGCGCCAGCAGCTACCCACAGGGTGGAAACACTGAAGCTTTCTTT. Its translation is CASSYPQGGNTEAFF.

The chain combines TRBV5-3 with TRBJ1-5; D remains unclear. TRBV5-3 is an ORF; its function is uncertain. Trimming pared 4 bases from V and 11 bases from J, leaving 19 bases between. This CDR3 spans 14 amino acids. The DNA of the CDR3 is TGTGCCAGAAGCCAAAGCGGGGAAGGGCGAGCCCAGCATTTT. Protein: CARSQSGEGRAQHF.

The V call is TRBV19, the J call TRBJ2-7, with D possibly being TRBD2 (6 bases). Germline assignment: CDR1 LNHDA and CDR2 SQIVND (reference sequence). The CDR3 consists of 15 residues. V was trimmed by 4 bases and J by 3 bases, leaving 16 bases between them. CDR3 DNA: TGTGCCAGTAGTAGTCCCGGGACTCTGAACTACGAGCAGTACTTC. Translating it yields CASSSPGTLNYEQYF.

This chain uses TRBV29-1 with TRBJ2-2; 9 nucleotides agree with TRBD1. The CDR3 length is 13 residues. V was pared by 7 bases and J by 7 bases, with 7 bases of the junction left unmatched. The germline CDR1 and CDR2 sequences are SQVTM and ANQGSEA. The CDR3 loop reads CSARMGQGGELFF. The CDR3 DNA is TGCAGCGCCCGAATGGGACAGGGCGGGGAGCTGTTTTTT.

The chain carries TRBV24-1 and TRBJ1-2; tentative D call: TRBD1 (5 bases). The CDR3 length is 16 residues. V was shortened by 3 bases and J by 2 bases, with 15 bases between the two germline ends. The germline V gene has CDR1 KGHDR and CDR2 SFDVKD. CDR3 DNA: TGTGCCACCAGTGATCGTACAGGAAACGTCAACTATGGCTACACCTTC. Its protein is CATSDRTGNVNYGYTF.

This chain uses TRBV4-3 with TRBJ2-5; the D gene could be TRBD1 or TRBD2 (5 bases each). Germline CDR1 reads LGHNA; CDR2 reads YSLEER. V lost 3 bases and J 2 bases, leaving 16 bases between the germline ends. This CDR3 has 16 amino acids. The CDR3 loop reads CASSHKTGTQQETQYF. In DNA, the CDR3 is TGCGCCAGCAGCCATAAGACTGGGACGCAACAAGAGACCCAGTACTTC.

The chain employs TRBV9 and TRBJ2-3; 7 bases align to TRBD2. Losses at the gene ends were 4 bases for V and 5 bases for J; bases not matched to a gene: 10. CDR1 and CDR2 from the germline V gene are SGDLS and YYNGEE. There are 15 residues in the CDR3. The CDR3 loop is CASSYRGGPGDTQYF. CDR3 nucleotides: TGTGCCAGCAGCTATCGGGGAGGGCCTGGAGATACGCAGTATTTT.

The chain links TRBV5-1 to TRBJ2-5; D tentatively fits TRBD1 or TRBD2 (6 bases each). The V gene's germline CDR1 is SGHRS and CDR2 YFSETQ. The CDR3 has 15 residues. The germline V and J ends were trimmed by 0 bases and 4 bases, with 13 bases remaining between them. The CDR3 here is CASSLDRVGGETQYF. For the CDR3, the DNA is TGCGCCAGCAGCTTGGACAGGGTGGGGGGAGAGACCCAGTACTTC.

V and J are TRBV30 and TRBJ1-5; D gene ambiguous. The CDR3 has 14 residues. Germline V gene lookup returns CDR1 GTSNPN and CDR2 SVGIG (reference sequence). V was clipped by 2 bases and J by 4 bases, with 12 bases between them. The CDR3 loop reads CAWSRVGTNQPQHF. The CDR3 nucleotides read TGTGCCTGGAGTCGGGTAGGAACGAATCAGCCCCAGCATTTT.

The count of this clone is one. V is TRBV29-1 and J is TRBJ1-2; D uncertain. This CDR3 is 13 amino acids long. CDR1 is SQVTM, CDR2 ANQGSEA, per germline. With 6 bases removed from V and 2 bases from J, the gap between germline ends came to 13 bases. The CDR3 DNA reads TGCAGCGTGAACAGAGTCTTCAACTATGGCTACACCTTC. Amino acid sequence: CSVNRVFNYGYTF.

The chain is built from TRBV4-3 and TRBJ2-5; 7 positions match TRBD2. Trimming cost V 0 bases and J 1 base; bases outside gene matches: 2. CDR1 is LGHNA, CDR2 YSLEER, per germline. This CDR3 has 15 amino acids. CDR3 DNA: TGCGCCAGCAGCCAAGAACGCGGGGGCCAAGAGACCCAGTACTTC. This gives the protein CASSQERGGQETQYF.

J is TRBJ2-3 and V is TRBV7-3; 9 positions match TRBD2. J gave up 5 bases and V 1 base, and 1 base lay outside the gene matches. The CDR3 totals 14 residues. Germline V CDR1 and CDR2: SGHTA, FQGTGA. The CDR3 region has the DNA TGTGCCAGCAGCTTAAGTAGCGGGGGAGATACGCAGTATTTT. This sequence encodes CASSLSSGGDTQYF. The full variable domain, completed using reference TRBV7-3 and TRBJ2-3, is GAGVSQTPSNKVTEKGKYVELRCDPISGHTALYWYRQSLGQGPEFLIYFQGTGAADDSGLPNDRFFAVRPEGSVSTLKIQRTERGDSAVYLCASSLSSGGDTQYFGPGTRLTVL.

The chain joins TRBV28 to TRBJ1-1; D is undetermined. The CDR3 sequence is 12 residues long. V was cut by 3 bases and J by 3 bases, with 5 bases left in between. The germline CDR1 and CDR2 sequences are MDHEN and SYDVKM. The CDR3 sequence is CASSLVHTEAFF. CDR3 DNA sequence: TGTGCCAGCAGTTTGGTGCACACTGAAGCTTTCTTT.

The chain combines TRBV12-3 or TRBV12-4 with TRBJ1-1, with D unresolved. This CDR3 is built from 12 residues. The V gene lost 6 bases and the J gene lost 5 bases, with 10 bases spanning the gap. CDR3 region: CASRPGVTEAFF. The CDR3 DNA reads TGTGCCAGCAGACCCGGAGTTACTGAAGCTTTCTTT.

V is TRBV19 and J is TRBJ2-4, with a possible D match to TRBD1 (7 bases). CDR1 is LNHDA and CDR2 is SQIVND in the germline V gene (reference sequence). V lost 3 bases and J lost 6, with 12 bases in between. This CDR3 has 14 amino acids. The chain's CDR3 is CASSIPQGGNIQYF. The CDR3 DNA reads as TGTGCCAGTAGTATCCCCCAGGGGGGAAACATTCAGTACTTC.

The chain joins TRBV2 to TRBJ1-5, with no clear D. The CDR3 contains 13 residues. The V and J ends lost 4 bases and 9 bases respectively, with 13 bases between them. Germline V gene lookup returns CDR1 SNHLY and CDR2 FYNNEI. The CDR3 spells CASSGPGMWPQHF. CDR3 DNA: TGTGCCAGCAGTGGACCTGGAATGTGGCCCCAGCATTTT.

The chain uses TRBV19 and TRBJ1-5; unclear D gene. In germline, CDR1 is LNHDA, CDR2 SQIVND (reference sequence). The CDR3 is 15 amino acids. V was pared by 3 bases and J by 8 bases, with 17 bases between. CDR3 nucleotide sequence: TGTGCCAGTAGTATTTTAGGGCCGAACGGCGAGCCCCAGCATTTT. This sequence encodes CASSILGPNGEPQHF.

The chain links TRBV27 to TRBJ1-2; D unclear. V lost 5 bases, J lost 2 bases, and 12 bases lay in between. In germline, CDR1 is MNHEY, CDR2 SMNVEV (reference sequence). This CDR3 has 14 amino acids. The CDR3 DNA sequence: TGTGCCAGCAGTCCCGCCGTTCGGAACTATGGCTACACCTTC. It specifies CASSPAVRNYGYTF.

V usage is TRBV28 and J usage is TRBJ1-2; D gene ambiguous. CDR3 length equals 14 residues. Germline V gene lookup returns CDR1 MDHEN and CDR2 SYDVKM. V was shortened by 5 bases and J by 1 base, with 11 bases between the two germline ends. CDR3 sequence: CASSGRRGNYGYTF. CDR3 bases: TGTGCCAGCAGTGGACGACGTGGTAACTATGGCTACACCTTC.

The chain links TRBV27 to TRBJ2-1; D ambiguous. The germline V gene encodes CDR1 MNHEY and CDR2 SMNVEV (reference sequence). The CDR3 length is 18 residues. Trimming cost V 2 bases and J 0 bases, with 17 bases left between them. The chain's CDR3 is CASSLEGGPPSSYNEQFF. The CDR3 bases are TGTGCCAGCAGTTTAGAAGGTGGACCTCCTAGCTCCTACAATGAGCAGTTCTTC.

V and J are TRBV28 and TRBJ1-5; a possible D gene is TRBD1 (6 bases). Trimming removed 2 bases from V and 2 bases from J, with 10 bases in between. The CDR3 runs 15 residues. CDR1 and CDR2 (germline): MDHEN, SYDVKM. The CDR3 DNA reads TGTGCCAGCAGTTTAAAGGGGGATGGCAATCAGCCCCAGCATTTT. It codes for CASSLKGDGNQPQHF. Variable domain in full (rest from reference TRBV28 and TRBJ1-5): DVKVTQSSRYLVKRTGEKVFLECVQDMDHENMFWYRQDPGLGLRLIYFSYDVKMKEKGDIPEGYSVSREKKERFSLILESASTNQTSMYLCASSLKGDGNQPQHFGDGTRLSIL.

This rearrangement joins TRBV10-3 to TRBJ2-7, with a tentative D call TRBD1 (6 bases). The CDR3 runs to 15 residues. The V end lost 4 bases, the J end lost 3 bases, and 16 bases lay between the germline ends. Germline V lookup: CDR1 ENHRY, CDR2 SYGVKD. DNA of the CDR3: TGTGCCATCAGTGTGGAAACAGGGCAATTCTACGAGCAGTACTTC. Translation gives CAISVETGQFYEQYF.

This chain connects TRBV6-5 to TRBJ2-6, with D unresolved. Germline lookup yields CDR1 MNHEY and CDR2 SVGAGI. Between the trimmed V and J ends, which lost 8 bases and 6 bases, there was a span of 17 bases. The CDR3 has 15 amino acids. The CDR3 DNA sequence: TGTGCCAGCGCCTCGAGGCTCTCGGAGGCCAACGTCCTGACTTTC. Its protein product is CASASRLSEANVLTF.